Below, 10 T cell receptor beta chains from the same sample are listed, as sequenced in a study of blood T cell repertoires in COVID-19. Data came from immunoSEQ multiplex PCR; TCRdb stores just in-frame clones and leaves some out. The sample contains roughly 320,000 clones, around nine tenths of which appear only once. Sequencing was carried out using peripheral blood. The source is a woman aged 25 to 39 with COVID-19, enrolled during active disease.

CDR3 region: CASSEQGYEQYV. Written as DNA, the CDR3 is TGCGCCAGCAGTGAGCAGGGATACGAGCAGTACGTC. The V gene is TRBV10-2, the J gene TRBJ2-7, with D perhaps matching TRBD1 (5 bases). V lost 2 bases, J lost 4 bases, and 6 bases lay in between. Germline CDR1 WSHSY, CDR2 SAAADI. This CDR3 is 12 amino acids long.

This chain uses TRBV2 with TRBJ1-1; tentatively, D is TRBD1 (5 bases). CDR1 SNHLY and CDR2 FYNNEI come from the germline V gene. CDR3 size: 11 residues. Between the trimmed V and J ends, which lost 10 bases and 1 base, there was a span of 7 bases. CDR3 coding DNA: TGTGCCACCCAGGGGAACACTGAAGCTTTCTTT. Translated: CATQGNTEAFF.

The chain has TRBV2 and TRBJ1-1; a possible D gene is TRBD1 (5 bases). The V end lost 6 bases, the J end lost 3 bases, and 8 bases lay between the germline ends. The germline CDR1 and CDR2 sequences are SNHLY and FYNNEI. CDR3 size: 12 residues. CDR3: CASRRGDTEAFF. In DNA form, the CDR3 reads TGTGCCAGCAGGCGGGGGGACACTGAAGCTTTCTTT. Full variable domain (remainder filled in from reference TRBV2 and TRBJ1-1): EPEVTQTPSHQVTQMGQEVILRCVPISNHLYFYWYRQILGQKVEFLVSFYNNEISEKSEIFDDQFSVERPDGSNFTLKIRSTKLEDSAMYFCASRRGDTEAFFGQGTRLTVV.

This clone was recorded a few times. The gene calls are TRBV19 and TRBJ2-7; 10 bases fit TRBD1. In germline, CDR1 is LNHDA, CDR2 SQIVND (reference sequence). The CDR3 sequence is 14 residues long. V shed 6 bases and J 7 bases; nucleotides not matched to a gene: 9. The CDR3: CASSLRQGAREQYF. The CDR3 region has the DNA TGTGCCAGTAGCCTCCGACAGGGGGCAAGGGAGCAGTACTTC.

This sequence joins TRBV5-1 and TRBJ2-3; TRBD2 is a possible D gene (6 bases). The CDR3 contains 15 residues. Looked up from germline, CDR1 is SGHRS and CDR2 is YFSETQ. V was trimmed by 4 bases and J by 1 base, leaving 13 bases between them. The CDR3 reads CASSGPGVGTDTQYF. The CDR3 nucleotides read TGCGCCAGCAGCGGGCCGGGGGTTGGCACAGATACGCAGTATTTT.

The chain carries TRBV19 and TRBJ2-7; perhaps TRBD2 as D (5 bases). Germline V gene sequence: CDR1 LNHDA, CDR2 SQIVND (reference sequence). The CDR3 is 12 amino acids. Trimming stripped 3 bases from V and 2 bases from J, with 5 bases between. DNA for the CDR3: TGTGCCAGTAGTATCGGGGCCTACGAGCAGTACTTC. Translated, it gives CASSIGAYEQYF.

J is TRBJ1-1 and V is TRBV11-3, with D tentatively TRBD1 (5 bases). The germline CDR1 and CDR2 sequences are SGHNT and YENEEA. The ends were cut back, 5 bases at V and 4 bases at J, with 20 bases in the middle. The CDR3 has 16 residues. The CDR3 loop reads CASSHGAGSRPTEAFF. The CDR3, as DNA: TGTGCCAGCAGCCATGGGGCAGGGTCCCGTCCCACTGAAGCTTTCTTT.

The chain couples TRBV18 to TRBJ1-2, with 9 bases that match TRBD1. V gave up 6 bases and J gave up 7 bases; unmatched junction bases: 21. The length of the CDR3 is 18 residues. The germline gives CDR1 KGHSH, CDR2 LQKENI. This CDR3 reads CASSLRDARSTGGGGYTF. The DNA for the CDR3 is TGTGCCAGCTCCCTGAGAGACGCCCGCTCAACAGGGGGCGGTGGCTACACCTTC.

This sequence joins TRBV9 and TRBJ1-1, with TRBD1 matching 7 bases. V was clipped by 4 bases and J by 6 bases; unmatched bases: 9. CDR3 length: 14 residues. Germline assignment: CDR1 SGDLS and CDR2 YYNGEE. The CDR3 nucleotides read TGTGCCAGCAGCACAGACAGGGAGGACTCTGAAGCTTTCTTT. Its translation: CASSTDREDSEAFF.

The chain has TRBV19 and TRBJ1-2; D gene ambiguous. The V gene's germline CDR1 is LNHDA and CDR2 SQIVND (reference sequence). The CDR3 loop spans 14 amino acids. Trimming shortened V by 4 bases and J by 4 bases, and 13 bases separated the two germline ends. The CDR3 DNA sequence: TGTGCCAGTAGTAGGAGGGAGAGCCTCTATGGCTACACCTTC. It is translated as CASSRRESLYGYTF.